This T cell receptor (beta chain) was captured in a study of T cell responses to AZD1222 COVID-19 vaccine. About the research overall: Investigators merged groups given second doses at roughly 4 or roughly 12 weeks.

Study results and limitations: No day 14 peak samples; only post-peak repertoires were characterized. Reports say nearly half of spike-specific TCRs go after unmutated variant regions. Among the donors, most were white British and more were female, and clonal diversity was possibly underestimated.

Assay used: immunoSEQ multiplex PCR; TCRdb lists only in-frame clones, some missing. This sample carries some 120,000 clones, just over 85% of them seen once, and the ten largest clones take approximately 10%. This clone was found a few times. The target antigen is unknown. This CDR3 has 13 amino acids. Germline V CDR1 and CDR2: SGHNT, YYREEE (reference sequence). Trimming pared 0 bases from V and 1 base from J, leaving 4 bases between. Sequenced here: peripheral blood, sampled on day 0 of AZD1222 vaccination. This rearrangement joins TRBV5-4 to TRBJ1-1; D remains unclear. This sequence was found in an adult in good health. CDR3 sequence reads: CASSLGGNTEAFF. The CDR3 region has the DNA TGTGCCAGCAGCTTGGGAGGGAACACTGAAGCTTTCTTT.